Included here is one T cell receptor (beta chain) sequence, with context. The sample originates from a study of Ad26.COV2.S vaccination and SARS-CoV-2 variants. Clones were read by immunoSEQ multiplex PCR, and TCRdb kept only the in-frame ones, dropping some. Of roughly 700,000 clones listed, about 89% are singletons. The ends were cut back, 4 bases at V and 4 bases at J, with 15 bases in the middle. CDR1 SGHRS and CDR2 YFSETQ come from the germline V gene. The CDR3 is made up of 15 amino acids. Regarding treatment: 19 received Ad26.COV2.S at low or high dose, single or two shots; 5 received placebo; per-sample allocation not given. Sampling was performed 63 days after the first vaccine or placebo injection.

The clonotype originates from a person between 18 and 60 years old who received the Ad26.COV2.S COVID-19 vaccine or a placebo. The chain employs TRBV5-1 and TRBJ1-3; D gene ambiguous. The sequences come from peripheral blood, collected in a trial of Ad26.COV2.S vaccine versus placebo. CDR3 in amino acids: CASSPGEGGGNTIYF. As DNA, the CDR3 is TGCGCCAGCAGCCCCGGTGAGGGCGGCGGAAACACCATATATTTT.